The 16 T cell receptor beta chains presented below share a single source sample, sequenced in a study of blood T cell repertoires in COVID-19. Data came from immunoSEQ multiplex PCR; TCRdb stores just in-frame clones and leaves some out. The table records 200,000 to 250,000 clones, approximately 83% of them present only once. The sequenced sample was peripheral blood. The receptors come from a woman in her fifties or sixties with acute or convalescent COVID-19.

The CDR3 spells CASSLDKGTDTQYF. DNA for the CDR3: TGTGCCAGCAGCTTGGACAAAGGCACAGATACGCAGTATTTT. The chain combines TRBV5-4 with TRBJ2-3; no firm D call. The CDR3 covers 14 residues. The germline CDR1 and CDR2 sequences are SGHNT and YYREEE (reference sequence). Trimming stripped 0 bases from V and 1 base from J, with 6 bases between.

CDR3 bases: TGTGCCAGCTCTGTGACAGGGGGCTACGAGCAGTACTTC. Translation: CASSVTGGYEQYF. The rearrangement joins TRBV27 to TRBJ2-7; 9 nucleotides line up with TRBD1. The germline gives CDR1 MNHEY, CDR2 SMNVEV (reference sequence). The CDR3 has 13 residues. J was trimmed by 3 bases and V by 8 bases; bases with no gene match: 5.

The chain is built from TRBV5-4 and TRBJ1-4; no clear D gene. This CDR3 is 16 amino acids long. Trimming removed 4 bases from V and 8 bases from J, with 21 bases in between. Germline CDR1 and CDR2: SGHNT and YYREEE (reference sequence). CDR3 DNA: TGTGCCAGCAGCAAACTACGGACTACCACCGAGGAAAAACTGTTTTTT. Translated: CASSKLRTTTEEKLFF.

The V call is TRBV6-5, the J call TRBJ2-2; TRBD2 aligns across 11 bases. V lost 3 bases, J lost 6 bases, and 6 bases stayed unmatched. CDR1 MNHEY and CDR2 SVGAGI come from the germline V gene. This CDR3 region has 16 residues. The chain's CDR3 is CASSYQALAGAGELFF. The CDR3 coding sequence is TGTGCCAGCAGTTATCAAGCACTAGCGGGGGCCGGGGAGCTGTTTTTT.

The rearrangement uses TRBV4-2 and TRBJ2-1; TRBD2 agrees at 13 bases. The germline V gene has CDR1 LGHNA and CDR2 YNFKEQ. V shed 0 bases and J 6 bases; nucleotides not matched to a gene: 2. This CDR3 has 16 amino acids. The CDR3 loop is CASSQDTSGGANEQFF. CDR3 in DNA: TGTGCCAGCAGCCAAGATACTAGCGGGGGGGCCAATGAGCAGTTCTTC.

The CDR3 region has the DNA TGCGCCAGCAGCCAAGTAGCGGGGGGCTCTCCTAGCACAGATACGCAGTATTTT. It codes for CASSQVAGGSPSTDTQYF. This chain links TRBV4-1 with TRBJ2-3; TRBD2 matches 10 bases. V was pared by 1 base and J by 0 bases, with 7 bases of the junction left unmatched. CDR1 is MGHRA and CDR2 is YSYEKL in the germline V gene. The CDR3 has 18 amino acids.

CDR3: CNPGGKAFF. The CDR3 DNA reads as TGCAACCCGGGGGGGAAAGCTTTCTTT. This chain uses TRBV20-1 with TRBJ1-1, with D perhaps TRBD1 (5 bases). The CDR3 sequence is 9 residues long. Germline CDR1 DFQATT, CDR2 SNEGSKA (reference sequence).

The chain is built from TRBV27 and TRBJ1-2; possibly TRBD1 for D (6 bases). The ends were cut back, 8 bases at V and 4 bases at J, with 14 bases in the middle. This CDR3 is built from 13 residues. Germline V gene sequence: CDR1 MNHEY, CDR2 SMNVEV (reference sequence). The CDR3 sequence is CASSRGTFYGYTF. CDR3 DNA: TGTGCCAGCTCGAGGGGGACCTTCTATGGCTACACCTTC.

The V and J genes are TRBV11-2 and TRBJ2-3, with 7 positions matching TRBD1. The junction had 19 bases not matched to a gene; V was cut back by 5 bases and J by 8 bases. CDR3 length: 17 amino acids. Looked up from germline, CDR1 is SGHAT and CDR2 is FQNNGV. The CDR3 loop reads CASSAINRGRGSGTQYF. CDR3 sequence (DNA): TGTGCCAGCAGCGCCATCAATAGGGGCAGGGGGAGCGGTACGCAGTATTTT.

The chain is built from TRBV7-4 and TRBJ1-5; D is unclear. The length of the CDR3 is 16 residues. Trimming took off 2 bases at V and 6 bases at J, with 17 bases between the two ends. The germline gives CDR1 SGHVT, CDR2 SQSDAQ. In DNA form, the CDR3 reads TGTGCCAGCAGCTTAACCATCAGGCCGCACCCTCAGCCCCAGCATTTT. It codes for CASSLTIRPHPQPQHF.

The chain recombines TRBV27 with TRBJ1-2, with D possibly being TRBD1 (5 bases). CDR1 MNHEY and CDR2 SMNVEV come from the germline V gene (reference sequence). V shed 5 bases and J shed 4 bases, with 17 bases lying between them. The CDR3 has 15 amino acids. The CDR3 nucleotides read TGTGCCAGCAGTCGGTCTCCGGGACTTCGCTATGGCTACACCTTC. Translating gives CASSRSPGLRYGYTF.

The chain couples TRBV19 to TRBJ2-3; D may be TRBD2 (5 bases). The CDR3 is 14 residues long. The germline V gene has CDR1 LNHDA and CDR2 SQIVND (reference sequence). V dropped 6 bases and J dropped 4 bases, with 14 bases sitting between them. The CDR3, as DNA: TGTGCCAGTAGCTACCGAGGGCCCGCAGATACGCAGTATTTT. This gives the protein CASSYRGPADTQYF.

The chain is built from TRBV11-2 and TRBJ2-3; TRBD2 aligns across 7 bases. J lost 0 bases, V lost 5 bases, and 5 bases had no gene match. The CDR3 contains 15 residues. From germline, CDR1 is SGHAT and CDR2 FQNNGV. CDR3 sequence reads: CASSPRGSSTDTQYF. The DNA of the CDR3 is TGTGCCAGCAGCCCGCGGGGGTCTAGCACAGATACGCAGTATTTT.

The table lists this clone with a few counts. The chain joins TRBV19 to TRBJ2-7; D gene unclear. The CDR3 is 14 amino acids. With 4 bases removed from V and 3 bases from J, the gap between germline ends came to 13 bases. Germline V CDR1 and CDR2: LNHDA, SQIVND (reference sequence). CDR3 coding DNA: TGTGCCAGTAGTAACAGCAGGCTCAACTACGAGCAGTACTTC. This sequence encodes CASSNSRLNYEQYF.

The V and J genes are TRBV3-1 (or the pseudogene TRBV3-2) and TRBJ2-2, with 8 bases identical to TRBD1. The germline V gene encodes CDR1 LGHDT and CDR2 YNNKEL (reference sequence). The CDR3 contains 20 residues. Losses at the gene ends were 0 bases for V and 4 bases for J; bases not matched to a gene: 16. DNA of the CDR3: TGTGCCAGCAGCCAAGATCGGCTCGGTGGCAGGGGGCGTGGCACCGGGGAGCTGTTTTTT. Translated, it gives CASSQDRLGGRGRGTGELFF.

The chain links TRBV19 to TRBJ1-6; D ambiguous. CDR1 and CDR2 (germline): LNHDA, SQIVND (reference sequence). CDR3 length: 16 residues. The ends were cut back, 5 bases at V and 5 bases at J, with 16 bases in the middle. The CDR3 protein is CASSLNSGINNSPLHF. The CDR3 DNA reads TGTGCCAGTAGTCTGAACAGCGGGATTAATAATTCACCCCTCCACTTT. Full variable domain (missing parts from reference TRBV19 and TRBJ1-6): DGGITQSPKYLFRKEGQNVTLSCEQNLNHDAMYWYRQDPGQGLRLIYYSQIVNDFQKGDIAEGYSVSREKKESFPLTVTSAQKNPTAFYLCASSLNSGINNSPLHFGNGTRLTVT.